A selection of T cell receptor beta chains follows, all from one sample in a study of blood T cell repertoires in COVID-19. TCRdb keeps only in-frame clones here, not all; method: immunoSEQ multiplex PCR. The data contain 25,000 to 35,000 clones, 84% of them singletons. What was sequenced was peripheral blood. Receptors were obtained from a man in his 70s with active COVID-19. The CDR3 runs from the conserved cysteine through the conserved F or W. The D gene is left open where the match is weak. Size is stated for part of the rows, as once, few or many counts, or as a class when the clone is expanded.

D: NA
V: TRBV5-1
J: TRBJ2-2
size: NA
DNA: TGCGCCAGCCAGACAGGTTTGGTCACCGGGGAGCTGTTTTTT
CDR3: CASQTGLVTGELFF

D: TRBD1
V: TRBV5-5
J: TRBJ1-1
size: NA
DNA: TGTGCCAGCAGCGCCCAGCCCGGGACAGTGAACACTGAAGCTTTCTTT
CDR3: CASSAQPGTVNTEAFF

D: TRBD2
V: TRBV6-5
J: TRBJ2-7
size: NA
DNA: TGTGCCAGCAGTTACTCTAGCGGGCCCTCCTACGAGCAGTACTTC
CDR3: CASSYSSGPSYEQYF

D: TRBD1
V: TRBV6-1
J: TRBJ2-5
size: NA
DNA: TGTGCCAGCAGTGAGAGGGGACAGGGGACCCCCTTTCAAGAGACCCAGTACTTC
CDR3: CASSERGQGTPFQETQYF

D: TRBD1
V: TRBV7-2
J: TRBJ2-2
size: NA
DNA: TGTGCCAGCAGCTTCGACAGGGCCGGGGAGCTGTTTTTT
CDR3: CASSFDRAGELFF

D: TRBD1
V: TRBV5-1
J: TRBJ2-6
size: NA
DNA: TGCGCCAGCAGCTCTACAGGGGTCGGGGCCAACGTCCTGACTTTC
CDR3: CASSSTGVGANVLTF

D: NA
V: TRBV5-6
J: TRBJ1-1
size: NA
DNA: TGTGCCAGCAGCTTGGGAGGGCCCACTGAAGCTTTCTTT
CDR3: CASSLGGPTEAFF

D: NA
V: TRBV6-4
J: TRBJ2-1
size: NA
DNA: TGTGCCAGCAGTGTTGATCGCGGGGATGAGCAGTTCTTC
CDR3: CASSVDRGDEQFF

D: TRBD1
V: TRBV2
J: TRBJ1-2
size: NA
DNA: TGTGCCAGCACCACTCGGGACAGTTTTTATGGCTACACCTTC
CDR3: CASTTRDSFYGYTF

D: TRBD1
V: TRBV6-1
J: TRBJ1-3
size: NA
DNA: TGTGCCAGCAGTGAGTCAGGGGGGAACACCATATATTTT
CDR3: CASSESGGNTIYF

D: NA
V: TRBV7-2
J: TRBJ1-1
size: few
DNA: TGTGCCAGCAGCCGTTCTGCGGTGAACACTGAAGCTTTCTTT
CDR3: CASSRSAVNTEAFF

D: TRBD1
V: TRBV9
J: TRBJ1-6
size: NA
DNA: TGTGCCAGCAGCGTATCCACCGAATCCGGGACAGGGAATTCACCCCTCCACTTT
CDR3: CASSVSTESGTGNSPLHF

D: NA
V: TRBV2
J: TRBJ2-7
size: NA
DNA: TGTGCCAGCAGTCCGGACAGAGGGAACGAGCAGTACTTC
CDR3: CASSPDRGNEQYF

D: TRBD1
V: TRBV4-1
J: TRBJ2-2
size: NA
DNA: TGCGCCAGCAGCCCTTTCGGGACAGACACCGGGGAGCTGTTTTTT
CDR3: CASSPFGTDTGELFF

D: NA
V: TRBV18
J: TRBJ2-7
size: once
DNA: TGTGCCAGCTCACCACCCGTCACAGCCCACGAGCAGTACTTC
CDR3: CASSPPVTAHEQYF

D: NA
V: TRBV5-1
J: TRBJ1-4
size: NA
DNA: TGCGCCAGCAGCTCGACGCCCTTAGTGGGCGAAAAACTGTTTTTT
CDR3: CASSSTPLVGEKLFF

D: NA
V: TRBV7-9
J: TRBJ1-6
size: few
DNA: TGTGCCAGCAGCCGCGACGGGGTAGAGTCACCCCTCCACTTT
CDR3: CASSRDGVESPLHF

D: NA
V: TRBV7-8
J: TRBJ2-4
size: NA
DNA: TGTGCCAGCAGCTTAGCGGGGAGAACGTCACAACTAGCCAAAAACATTCAGTACTTC
CDR3: CASSLAGRTSQLAKNIQYF

D: TRBD2
V: TRBV5-1
J: TRBJ2-2
size: NA
DNA: TGCGCCAGCAGCCTGCGGACTAGCGGGGCCACCGGGGAGCTGTTTTTT
CDR3: CASSLRTSGATGELFF

D: NA
V: TRBV5-4
J: TRBJ2-7
size: NA
DNA: TGTGCCAGCAGTTTCAACAGGGAGGGCGAGCAGTACTTC
CDR3: CASSFNREGEQYF

D: NA
V: TRBV7-2
J: TRBJ2-4
size: NA
DNA: TGTGCCAGCAGCCTCCGGGAACAAAACATTCAGTACTTC
CDR3: CASSLREQNIQYF

D: NA
V: TRBV11-2
J: TRBJ2-7
size: NA
DNA: TGTGCCAGCAGCTTCCCAGGACAGTTAGTGCAGTACTTC
CDR3: CASSFPGQLVQYF

D: TRBD1
V: TRBV19
J: TRBJ2-6
size: NA
DNA: TGTGCCAGTAGTATAGTGCGACAGGGGGCTTTTGGGGCCAACGTCCTGACTTTC
CDR3: CASSIVRQGAFGANVLTF

D: NA
V: TRBV7-2
J: TRBJ1-1
size: NA
DNA: TGTGCCAGCAGCTTAAGGGGGAACACTGAAGCTTTCTTT
CDR3: CASSLRGNTEAFF

D: TRBD1
V: TRBV11-3
J: TRBJ2-5
size: NA
DNA: TGTGCCAGCAGCTCCTCGGACAGGGGTTATGGAGAGACCCAGTACTTC
CDR3: CASSSSDRGYGETQYF

D: NA
V: TRBV5-5
J: TRBJ1-1
size: NA
DNA: TGTGCCAGCAGCTTGTCTCCGAACACTGAAGCTTTCTTT
CDR3: CASSLSPNTEAFF

D: NA
V: TRBV28
J: TRBJ1-5
size: NA
DNA: TGTGCCAGCAGACCGAGCGGGGTCGGCAATCAGCCCCAGCATTTT
CDR3: CASRPSGVGNQPQHF

D: TRBD2
V: TRBV6-4
J: TRBJ2-3
size: NA
DNA: TGTCCTTCCGACTGGGCGGGGGGGCCAGGAGATACGCAGTATTTT
CDR3: CPSDWAGGPGDTQYF

D: TRBD1
V: TRBV19
J: TRBJ2-1
size: NA
DNA: TGTGCCAGTAAGGCACAGGGGTACAATGAGCAGTTCTTC
CDR3: CASKAQGYNEQFF

D: TRBD1
V: TRBV5-1
J: TRBJ2-7
size: NA
DNA: TGCGCCAGCAGCCCCCCGGGACAGGGGGCGTACGAGCAGTACTTC
CDR3: CASSPPGQGAYEQYF

D: TRBD2
V: TRBV15
J: TRBJ2-7
size: NA
DNA: TGTGCCACCAGCAGGGGGGGGTCCTCCTACGAGCAGTACTTC
CDR3: CATSRGGSSYEQYF

D: NA
V: TRBV3-1/TRBV3-2
J: TRBJ2-1
size: few
DNA: TGTGCCAGCTCCGGACCGACAGGCTCCTACAATGAGCAGTTCTTC
CDR3: CASSGPTGSYNEQFF

D: TRBD2
V: TRBV4-1
J: TRBJ2-7
size: few
DNA: TGCGCCAGCAGCCAAGAGAGCGGGGACTTCTACGAGCAGTACTTC
CDR3: CASSQESGDFYEQYF

D: TRBD1
V: TRBV6-5
J: TRBJ1-5
size: NA
DNA: TGTGCCAGCAGGGTCGACAGGGTGAGCAATCAGCCCCAGCATTTT
CDR3: CASRVDRVSNQPQHF

D: TRBD1
V: TRBV5-1
J: TRBJ1-1
size: NA
DNA: TGCGCCAGCAGTCTCTCAGGGGGTTACACTGAAGCTTTCTTT
CDR3: CASSLSGGYTEAFF

D: NA
V: TRBV11-2
J: TRBJ2-1
size: NA
DNA: TGTGCCAGCAGCTTCGGAGGGGGCGATGAGCAGTTCTTC
CDR3: CASSFGGGDEQFF

D: TRBD1
V: TRBV5-1
J: TRBJ2-7
size: NA
DNA: TGCGCCAGCAGCCAAATCACAGGGGTTGGCTACGAGCAGTACTTC
CDR3: CASSQITGVGYEQYF

D: NA
V: TRBV6-5
J: TRBJ2-5
size: NA
DNA: TGTGCCAGCAGCCCCACTTGGGCCCAAGAGACCCAGTACTTC
CDR3: CASSPTWAQETQYF

D: TRBD2
V: TRBV5-1
J: TRBJ2-1
size: NA
DNA: TGCGCCAGCAGCTCGGGACTAGCTTCCCACAATGAGCAGTTCTTC
CDR3: CASSSGLASHNEQFF

D: NA
V: TRBV27
J: TRBJ1-5
size: NA
DNA: TGTGCCAGCAGACTGGTCGGAGTTAATCAGCCCCAGCATTTT
CDR3: CASRLVGVNQPQHF

D: NA
V: TRBV11-3
J: TRBJ2-3
size: NA
DNA: TGTGCCAGCAGCTTAGTCGGGCAGGGAGGAGTGGATACGCAGTATTTT
CDR3: CASSLVGQGGVDTQYF

D: NA
V: TRBV9
J: TRBJ2-7
size: NA
DNA: TGTGCCAGCAGCGTAGGTCTGGGGGCCTCCGGCGAGCAGTACTTC
CDR3: CASSVGLGASGEQYF

D: NA
V: TRBV5-6
J: TRBJ1-5
size: NA
DNA: TGTGCCAGCAGCTTGGCGGGGGGTAGCAATCAGCCCCAGCATTTT
CDR3: CASSLAGGSNQPQHF

D: NA
V: TRBV11-2
J: TRBJ2-7
size: once
DNA: TGTGCCAGCAGCTTCGGGTCAGATTACGAGCAGTACTTC
CDR3: CASSFGSDYEQYF

D: TRBD1
V: TRBV20-1
J: TRBJ2-7
size: NA
DNA: TGCAGTGCTAGTGGGACAGCCATCCTCTACGAGCAGTACTTC
CDR3: CSASGTAILYEQYF